These 8 T cell receptor beta chains came from one sample sequenced in a study of cytomegalovirus exposure and HLA in healthy donors. In the PCR, 60 Vbeta and 13 Jbeta primers were used. The table came from immunoSEQ multiplex PCR; TCRdb's copy has only in-frame clones and leaves some out. The sample contains some 150,000 clones, just over 70% of which appear only once. Sequencing was performed on PBMCs. Receptor source: a human donor in good health.

The chain joins TRBV5-4 to TRBJ2-3, with D perhaps TRBD1 (5 bases). CDR3 length: 15 amino acids. V lost 2 bases and J lost 1, with 11 bases in between. Germline loops: CDR1 SGHNT, CDR2 YYREEE (reference sequence). CDR3 sequence: CASSLMTAGTDTQYF. The CDR3 nucleotides read TGTGCCAGCAGCTTAATGACAGCCGGCACAGATACGCAGTATTTT.

There are a few counts of this clone. The chain carries TRBV9 and TRBJ2-1; 9 bases match TRBD1. This CDR3 comprises 15 residues. The germline CDR1 and CDR2 sequences are SGDLS and YYNGEE. J gave up 6 bases and V 1 base, and 5 bases lay outside the gene matches. CDR3 sequence reads: CASSVSGTGFNEQFF. CDR3 DNA: TGTGCCAGCAGCGTATCCGGGACAGGGTTCAATGAGCAGTTCTTC.

The chain is built from TRBV7-3 and TRBJ1-1; 10 bases are shared with TRBD1. CDR1 and CDR2 from the germline V gene are SGHTA and FQGTGA. The CDR3 sequence is 16 residues long. The V gene end was trimmed by 3 bases and the J gene end by 4 bases; junction bases not matched to a gene: 8. CDR3 sequence (DNA): TGTGCCAGCAGCTTCTTTACGCGGGACAGGGGCACTGAAGCTTTCTTT. This sequence encodes CASSFFTRDRGTEAFF.

The rearrangement links TRBV6-5 to TRBJ2-3; weak D call: TRBD1 (5 bases). V was pared by 3 bases and J by 8 bases, with 18 bases between. Germline CDR1 reads MNHEY; CDR2 reads SVGAGI. The CDR3 spans 15 residues. CDR3 sequence reads: CASSYDSQPQGTQYF. CDR3 nucleotides: TGTGCCAGCAGTTATGACAGTCAACCCCAGGGTACGCAGTATTTT.

The CDR3 region is CASSPDRGGSPLHF. CDR3 coding DNA: TGTGCCAGCAGCCCGGACAGGGGAGGTTCACCCCTCCACTTT. This chain uses TRBV7-9 with TRBJ1-6, with 9 bases lining up with TRBD1. V shed 5 bases and J 9 bases; nucleotides not matched to a gene: 5. Germline CDR1 reads SEHNR; CDR2 reads FQNEAQ (reference sequence). This CDR3 has 14 residues.

The genes are TRBV19 and TRBJ2-1; 9 nucleotides align to TRBD1. Germline V lookup: CDR1 LNHDA, CDR2 SQIVND (reference sequence). Trimming cost V 10 bases and J 6 bases; bases outside gene matches: 7. This CDR3 comprises 13 residues. The CDR3 region is CATRQGVRNEQFF. The CDR3 coding sequence is TGTGCCACAAGACAGGGGGTCCGCAATGAGCAGTTCTTC.

V gene TRBV6-5 combines with J gene TRBJ1-2; a possible D gene is TRBD1 (5 bases). Germline lookup yields CDR1 MNHEY and CDR2 SVGAGI. The germline V and J ends were trimmed by 6 bases and 5 bases, with 10 bases remaining between them. The CDR3 length is 12 residues. The CDR3 DNA follows: TGTGCCAGCAGCCCCGGGGGATATGGCTACACCTTC. Its translation is CASSPGGYGYTF.

This clone has just one count. CDR3 coding DNA: TGTGCCAGCAGCTCCCTGGGACTAGCGGGGAACGAGCAGTACTTC. Translation gives CASSSLGLAGNEQYF. V usage is TRBV7-2 and J usage is TRBJ2-7; TRBD2 agrees at 13 bases. CDR1 is SGHTA, CDR2 FQGNSA, per germline. After removal of 4 bases from V and 5 bases from J, the junction contained 5 bases not matched to a gene. The CDR3 loop spans 15 amino acids.